The 32 T cell receptor beta chains in this list originate from one sample, sequenced in a study of blood T cell repertoires in COVID-19. TCRdb's copy holds only in-frame clones and misses some; the assay was immunoSEQ multiplex PCR. Seen here are approximately 170,000 clones, under 90% observed once, and the top ten hold roughly a tenth. The sequencing input was peripheral blood. Every receptor here comes from a woman older than 75 with active or convalescent COVID-19.

The gene calls are TRBV5-6 and TRBJ2-7; weak D call: TRBD1 (6 bases). CDR3 length: 15 residues. V was trimmed by 5 bases and J by 2 bases, leaving 17 bases between them. Germline V lookup: CDR1 SGHDT, CDR2 YYEEEE. The CDR3 loop is CASRSSSGAPYEQYF. The CDR3 coding sequence is TGTGCCAGCAGGTCCTCCTCAGGGGCTCCCTACGAGCAGTACTTC.

The gene calls are TRBV15 and TRBJ2-7; no clear D gene. There are 14 residues in the CDR3. The ends were cut back, 1 base at V and 3 bases at J, with 10 bases in the middle. CDR1 is LNHNV, CDR2 YYDKDF, per germline (reference sequence). CDR3 protein: CATSRGTYGYEQYF. CDR3 DNA sequence: TGTGCCACCAGCAGAGGTACCTATGGCTACGAGCAGTACTTC.

This rearrangement joins TRBV5-8 to TRBJ2-1; 10 bases line up with TRBD2. CDR1 SGHTS and CDR2 YDEGEE come from the germline V gene. The CDR3 totals 17 residues. The junction had 13 bases not matched to a gene; V was cut back by 4 bases and J by 6 bases. CDR3 protein: CASSGGSAGGPSNEQFF. The CDR3 region has the DNA TGTGCCAGCAGCGGAGGGTCAGCGGGAGGGCCGAGCAATGAGCAGTTCTTC.

The chain links TRBV19 to TRBJ2-1; 16 bases are a match to TRBD2. The CDR3 contains 19 residues. The V segment lost 7 bases and the J segment 4 bases; nucleotides outside the gene matches: 13. Germline V gene lookup returns CDR1 LNHDA and CDR2 SQIVND (reference sequence). For the CDR3, the DNA is TGTGCCAGTACGGGACAGCCCGGGACTAGCGGGAGGGGTTACAATGAGCAGTTCTTC. Its translation is CASTGQPGTSGRGYNEQFF.

The J gene is TRBJ2-5, the V gene TRBV2; TRBD2 is a possible D gene (5 bases). Germline V gene sequence: CDR1 SNHLY, CDR2 FYNNEI. V was trimmed by 6 bases and J by 8 bases, leaving 22 bases between them. The CDR3 sequence is 15 residues long. Here the CDR3 DNA reads TGTGCCAGCAGCCCGGCGGGTGGCGCAGGACGAACCCAGTACTTC. It yields the protein CASSPAGGAGRTQYF.

This chain connects TRBV7-3 to TRBJ1-1, with 9 positions matching TRBD1. Per germline, CDR1 SGHTA and CDR2 FQGTGA. The V and J ends lost 3 bases and 4 bases, in that order; junction bases with no gene match: 0. CDR3 size: 13 residues. Written as DNA, the CDR3 is TGTGCCAGCAGCTTGGGACAGGGCACTGAAGCTTTCTTT. Amino acids: CASSLGQGTEAFF.

The chain couples TRBV9 to TRBJ1-1; D is possibly TRBD1 (5 bases). This CDR3 spans 15 amino acids. Germline assignment: CDR1 SGDLS and CDR2 YYNGEE. V lost 0 bases to trimming and J lost 4 bases, with 13 bases between them. The DNA for the CDR3 is TGTGCCAGCAGCGTAGACCCAGGGCTGGGCACTGAAGCTTTCTTT. It is translated as CASSVDPGLGTEAFF.

The V call is TRBV6-5, the J call TRBJ1-3; the D is unclear. Germline assignment: CDR1 MNHEY and CDR2 SVGAGI. This CDR3 is 14 amino acids long. Trimming cost V 6 bases and J 1 base, with 10 bases left between them. CDR3 in amino acids: CASRTPGSGNTIYF. The CDR3 DNA is TGTGCCAGCAGGACCCCCGGGTCTGGAAACACCATATATTTT.

This chain connects TRBV24-1 to TRBJ2-5, with D perhaps matching TRBD2 (5 bases). Deletions cut 4 bases from V and 6 bases from J, with 11 bases between. The germline V gene encodes CDR1 KGHDR and CDR2 SFDVKD. The CDR3 spans 13 residues. The CDR3: CATSDNFGKTQYF. The CDR3 DNA sequence: TGTGCCACCAGTGACAATTTCGGGAAGACCCAGTACTTC.

The chain links TRBV5-1 to TRBJ1-1, with D possibly being TRBD1 (5 bases). The length of the CDR3 is 17 residues. Germline-derived CDR1 and CDR2 are SGHRS and YFSETQ. Trimming stripped 0 bases from V and 0 bases from J, with 15 bases between. CDR3 nucleotides: TGCGCCAGCAGCTTGGATGGGTCAGGGATCATGAACACTGAAGCTTTCTTT. Translated, it gives CASSLDGSGIMNTEAFF. Complete variable domain (other parts from reference TRBV5-1 and TRBJ1-1): KAGVTQTPRYLIKTRGQQVTLSCSPISGHRSVSWYQQTPGQGLQFLFEYFSETQRNKGNFPGRFSGRQFSNSRSEMNVSTLELGDSALYLCASSLDGSGIMNTEAFFGQGTRLTVV.

Only one count was recorded for this clone. The V call is TRBV15, the J call TRBJ2-7; 7 positions match TRBD1. Trimming at V came to 2 bases and at J to 0 bases, leaving 4 bases not matched to a gene. This CDR3 comprises 15 residues. Germline CDR1 LNHNV, CDR2 YYDKDF (reference sequence). The CDR3 nucleotides are TGTGCCACCAGCAGACGACAGGGAAGCTCCTACGAGCAGTACTTC. Its translation is CATSRRQGSSYEQYF.

The chain has TRBV2 and TRBJ1-1, with D perhaps TRBD1 (5 bases). The germline V and J ends were trimmed by 0 bases and 5 bases, with 10 bases remaining between them. This CDR3 contains 14 residues. CDR1 is SNHLY and CDR2 is FYNNEI in the germline V gene. The CDR3 DNA reads as TGTGCCAGCAGTGAAGCGGGGGGAAGAACTGAAGCTTTCTTT. This translates into CASSEAGGRTEAFF.

As concerns this clone: Other nucleotide sequences from this sample produce the same CDR3. The chain recombines TRBV6-6 with TRBJ2-1, with 12 bases that match TRBD2. The germline CDR1 and CDR2 sequences are MNHNY and SVGAGI (reference sequence). V gave up 8 bases and J gave up 4 bases; unmatched junction bases: 3. The CDR3 is 14 residues long. The CDR3 DNA reads TGTGCCAGCTCTAGCGGGAGGGCATACAATGAGCAGTTCTTC. It translates to CASSSGRAYNEQFF.

This sequence joins TRBV5-1 and TRBJ2-4, with 7 bases that match TRBD1. The CDR3 has 15 residues. Germline CDR1 is SGHRS and CDR2 is YFSETQ. V lost 3 bases, J lost 3 bases, and 6 bases stayed unmatched. The DNA for the CDR3 is TGCGCCAGCAGCTCGGGACAGACAGACAAAAACATTCAGTACTTC. Translation: CASSSGQTDKNIQYF.

J is TRBJ1-4 and V is TRBV10-2; D is undetermined. Per the germline V gene, CDR1 is WSHSY and CDR2 is SAAADI. Between the trimmed V and J ends, which lost 6 bases and 0 bases, there was a span of 17 bases. The CDR3 contains 17 residues. The CDR3 sequence is CASSQAELPTTNEKLFF. The CDR3, as DNA: TGCGCCAGCAGCCAGGCCGAGCTACCCACAACTAATGAAAAACTGTTTTTT.

This clone was observed a handful of times. This chain joins TRBV5-1 and TRBJ1-4; 7 bases fit TRBD1. The V and J ends lost 3 bases and 1 base, in that order; junction bases with no gene match: 9. The CDR3 length is 17 residues. Germline assignment: CDR1 SGHRS and CDR2 YFSETQ. This chain's CDR3 is CASSYQGVLETNEKLFF. CDR3 in DNA: TGCGCCAGCAGCTATCAGGGGGTACTGGAAACTAATGAAAAACTGTTTTTT.

The chain carries TRBV12-1 and TRBJ1-3; no DNA check was done on the table's D call, TRBD1. TRBV12-1 is termed a pseudogene. This CDR3 is 17 amino acids long. The CDR3 DNA reads TGTGCCAGCAGCTTTAGGGGACAGGGATCTGGTTGTGACACCATATATTTT. Residues: CASSFRGQGSGCDTIYF.

This clone has a handful of counts. The CDR3 bases are TGCGCCAGCAGCCCCCGGGACATATCCTACGAGCAGTACTTC. Translated, it gives CASSPRDISYEQYF. The J gene is TRBJ2-7, the V gene TRBV5-1; possibly TRBD1 for D (6 bases). In germline, CDR1 is SGHRS, CDR2 YFSETQ. CDR3 length: 14 amino acids. V was pared by 4 bases and J by 1 base, with 12 bases between.

V usage is TRBV2 and J usage is TRBJ1-2; a weak D match, TRBD1 (6 bases). V was trimmed by 4 bases and J by 3 bases, leaving 15 bases between them. CDR1 is SNHLY, CDR2 FYNNEI, per germline. This CDR3 has 15 residues. The CDR3 spells CASSARQAFDYGYTF. The CDR3 DNA sequence: TGTGCCAGCAGTGCCCGACAGGCCTTCGACTATGGCTACACCTTC.

V is TRBV7-8 and J is TRBJ1-5; 10 nucleotides line up with TRBD1. This CDR3 region has 15 residues. CDR1 and CDR2 (germline): SGHVS, FQNEAQ. The ends lost 5 bases at V and 5 bases at J; junction bases unmatched: 6. CDR3 amino acids: CASSHRDRGDQPQHF. DNA for the CDR3: TGTGCCAGCAGCCACCGGGACAGGGGCGATCAGCCCCAGCATTTT.

The chain recombines TRBV12-5 with TRBJ1-1; possible D gene TRBD1, 5 bases. The germline CDR1 and CDR2 sequences are LGHNT and FRNRAP. The CDR3 consists of 14 residues. Deletions cut 7 bases from V and 3 bases from J, with 15 bases between. The CDR3 loop reads CASVRGRGDTEAFF. The CDR3 DNA sequence: TGTGCTAGTGTTCGCGGACGGGGGGACACTGAAGCTTTCTTT.

The chain links TRBV6-2 or TRBV6-3 to TRBJ2-2; TRBD2 matches at 9 bases. Looked up from germline, CDR1 is MNHEY and CDR2 is SVGEGT. J lost 1 base, V lost 5 bases, and 2 bases had no gene match. This CDR3 has 15 amino acids. The CDR3 nucleotides read TGTGCCAGCAGTCGGACTAGCGTGAACACCGGGGAGCTGTTTTTT. Protein: CASSRTSVNTGELFF.

This clone was found a few times. Here the CDR3 DNA reads TGTGCCAGCAGGAGGGGACAGGGTGTGATCGAGCAGTACTTC. It is translated as CASRRGQGVIEQYF. The V gene is TRBV13, the J gene TRBJ2-7; 9 nucleotides match TRBD1. Unmatched junction bases numbered 9, after V lost 6 bases and J lost 6 bases. CDR3 length: 14 residues. Looked up from germline, CDR1 is PRHDT and CDR2 is FYEKMQ (reference sequence).

In its sample, this clone was seen once. The chain uses TRBV18 and TRBJ1-2, with TRBD1 matching over 10 bases. Germline V lookup: CDR1 KGHSH, CDR2 LQKENI. With V trimmed by 1 base and J by 6 bases, 11 bases remained unmatched. This CDR3 region has 17 residues. Here the CDR3 DNA reads TGTGCCAGCTCACCACAGCTTATACCGGGACAGGGGCATGGCTACACCTTC. Translated: CASSPQLIPGQGHGYTF.

V is TRBV20-1 and J is TRBJ2-3; TRBD2 is a possible D gene (5 bases). The CDR3 extends over 11 amino acids. V was pared by 5 bases and J by 6 bases, with 9 bases between. Per the germline V gene, CDR1 is DFQATT and CDR2 is SNEGSKA (reference sequence). CDR3: CSALERDTQYF. The CDR3 DNA follows: TGCAGTGCTCTTGAGCGGGATACGCAGTATTTT.

V usage is TRBV28 and J usage is TRBJ2-7, with 7 bases matching TRBD2. V gave up 10 bases and J gave up 0 bases; unmatched junction bases: 12. CDR1 is MDHEN and CDR2 is SYDVKM in the germline V gene. This CDR3 spans 15 amino acids. CDR3 residues: CATYPGGTSSYEQYF. In DNA, the CDR3 is TGTGCCACCTACCCGGGGGGTACGAGCTCCTACGAGCAGTACTTC.

CDR3 DNA sequence: TGTGCCAGCTCCCCATCGACTAGCAGCTCCTACGAGCAGTACTTC. Its protein is CASSPSTSSSYEQYF. V is TRBV18 and J is TRBJ2-7, with 7 nucleotides matching TRBD2. CDR1 KGHSH and CDR2 LQKENI come from the germline V gene. The trim removed 6 bases at V and 0 bases at J, leaving 8 bases unmatched. There are 15 residues in the CDR3.

The V call is TRBV19, the J call TRBJ2-7; 14 nucleotides match TRBD2. Unmatched junction bases numbered 2, after V lost 4 bases and J lost 3 bases. The CDR3 consists of 15 residues. Germline V gene lookup returns CDR1 LNHDA and CDR2 SQIVND (reference sequence). The CDR3 here is CASSTGTSGSYEQYF. The CDR3 DNA sequence: TGTGCCAGTAGTACAGGGACTAGCGGGAGCTACGAGCAGTACTTC.

The genes are TRBV7-3 and TRBJ2-3; the D gene is possibly TRBD2 (6 bases). Germline assignment: CDR1 SGHTA and CDR2 FQGTGA. The CDR3 spans 14 residues. The V gene lost 5 bases and the J gene lost 4 bases, with 13 bases spanning the gap. CDR3 amino acids: CASSRDSPPDTQYF. The CDR3 DNA is TGTGCCAGCAGCCGGGACTCTCCCCCAGATACGCAGTATTTT.

The chain carries TRBV18 and TRBJ2-5, with a weak D call TRBD1 (6 bases). CDR1 KGHSH and CDR2 LQKENI come from the germline V gene. Trimming removed 3 bases from V and 4 bases from J, with 18 bases in between. The CDR3 length is 16 residues. In DNA form, the CDR3 reads TGTGCCAGCTCACCCTCCCAGGGGAGAAGGGGAGAGACCCAGTACTTC. Its translation is CASSPSQGRRGETQYF.

This chain joins TRBV19 and TRBJ2-1, with 7 positions matching TRBD1. The germline CDR1 and CDR2 sequences are LNHDA and SQIVND (reference sequence). J gave up 1 base and V 5 bases, and 5 bases lay outside the gene matches. The CDR3 is 15 amino acids. CDR3 protein: CASSFRDSSYNEQFF. The CDR3, as DNA: TGTGCCAGTAGTTTCCGGGACAGTTCCTACAATGAGCAGTTCTTC.

The chain couples TRBV19 to TRBJ2-5, with TRBD1 matching over 12 bases. V dropped 3 bases and J dropped 2; count of bases not matched to a gene: 4. Germline assignment: CDR1 LNHDA and CDR2 SQIVND (reference sequence). This CDR3 spans 16 amino acids. The CDR3 DNA sequence: TGTGCCAGTAGTATTGGGACAGGGGGCTGGCAAGAGACCCAGTACTTC. Its translation: CASSIGTGGWQETQYF.